Following are 3 T cell receptor beta chains from one sample sequenced in a study of T cells in Graves' hyperthyroidism and ophthalmopathy. Using RNA transcripts as the source, TCR beta CDR3 regions were amplified. First-round RT-PCR with HTBI primers amplified the TCR CDR3 region. TCRdb processed the multiplex PCR reads anew with MiXCR; each CDR3 protein has one entry. The repertoire holds about 300,000 distinct CDR3 sequences, with roughly an eighth as singletons. The specimen sequenced was blood. The receptors originated from a woman between 40 and 50 years old with Graves' hyperthyroidism.

This clonotype was counted ten times or more. This chain connects TRBV12-3 or TRBV12-4 to TRBJ2-5; no firm D call. Trimming took 6 bases from V and 2 from J, leaving 10 bases between them. The CDR3 extends over 13 amino acids. The CDR3 here is CASRDLGQETQYF. CDR3 sequence (DNA): TGTGCCAGCAGAGATCTAGGGCAAGAGACCCAGTACTTC.

V gene TRBV20-1 combines with J gene TRBJ1-1; D might be TRBD1 (5 bases). V was trimmed by 1 base and J by 2 bases, leaving 8 bases between them. The CDR3 runs to 13 residues. Germline V CDR1 and CDR2: DFQATT, SNEGSKA (reference sequence). The CDR3 region is CSARGGVNTEAFF. The CDR3, as DNA: TGCAGTGCTAGAGGAGGGGTTAACACTGAAGCTTTCTTT.

V gene TRBV5-6 combines with J gene TRBJ2-7, with unresolved D. Germline V CDR1 and CDR2: SGHDT, YYEEEE. There are 14 residues in the CDR3. Trimming removed 4 bases at V and 1 base at J, with 12 bases between. In DNA, the CDR3 is TGTGCCAGCAGCCCCCTCACAAGGTCCTACGAGCAGTACTTC. Translation: CASSPLTRSYEQYF.